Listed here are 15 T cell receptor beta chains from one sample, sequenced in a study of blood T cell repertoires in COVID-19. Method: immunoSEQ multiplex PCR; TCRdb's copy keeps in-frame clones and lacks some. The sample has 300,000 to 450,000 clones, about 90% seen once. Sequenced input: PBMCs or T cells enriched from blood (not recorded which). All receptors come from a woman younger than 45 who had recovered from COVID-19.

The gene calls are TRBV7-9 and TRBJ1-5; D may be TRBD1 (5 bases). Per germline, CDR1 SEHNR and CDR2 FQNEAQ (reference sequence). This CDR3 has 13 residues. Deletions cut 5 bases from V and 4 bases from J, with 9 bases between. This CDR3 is CASSAGPNQPQHF. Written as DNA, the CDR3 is TGTGCCAGCAGCGCGGGGCCAAATCAGCCCCAGCATTTT.

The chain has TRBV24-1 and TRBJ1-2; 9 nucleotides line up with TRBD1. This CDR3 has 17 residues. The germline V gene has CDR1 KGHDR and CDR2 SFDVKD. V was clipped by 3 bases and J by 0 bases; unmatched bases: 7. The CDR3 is CATSDTGQGRTNYGYTF. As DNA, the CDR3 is TGTGCCACCAGTGATACGGGACAGGGCAGAACTAACTATGGCTACACCTTC.

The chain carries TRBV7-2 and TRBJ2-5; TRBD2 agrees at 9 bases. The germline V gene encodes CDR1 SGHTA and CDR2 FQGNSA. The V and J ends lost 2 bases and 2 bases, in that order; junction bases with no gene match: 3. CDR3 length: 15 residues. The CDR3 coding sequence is TGTGCCAGCAGCTTATTTAGCGGGGGACAAGAGACCCAGTACTTC. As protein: CASSLFSGGQETQYF.

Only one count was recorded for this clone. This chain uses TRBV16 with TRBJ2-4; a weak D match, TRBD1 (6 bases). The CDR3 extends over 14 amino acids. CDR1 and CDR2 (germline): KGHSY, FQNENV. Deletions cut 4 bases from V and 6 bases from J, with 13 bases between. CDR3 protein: CASSLGGVGNIQYF. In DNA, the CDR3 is TGTGCCAGCAGCCTAGGGGGTGTTGGAAACATTCAGTACTTC.

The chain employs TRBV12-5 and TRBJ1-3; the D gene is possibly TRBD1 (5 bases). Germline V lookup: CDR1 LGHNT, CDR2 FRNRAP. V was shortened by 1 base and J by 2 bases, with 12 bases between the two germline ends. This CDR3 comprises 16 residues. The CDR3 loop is CASGLAGGRAGNTIYF. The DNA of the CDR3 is TGTGCTAGTGGTTTGGCGGGTGGCAGGGCTGGAAACACCATATATTTT.

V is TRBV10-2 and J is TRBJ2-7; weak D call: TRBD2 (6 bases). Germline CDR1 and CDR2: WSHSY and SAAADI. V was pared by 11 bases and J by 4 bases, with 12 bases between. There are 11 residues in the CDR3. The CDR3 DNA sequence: TGCGCCGGCGGGACGGCTTACGAGCAGTACTTC. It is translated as CAGGTAYEQYF.

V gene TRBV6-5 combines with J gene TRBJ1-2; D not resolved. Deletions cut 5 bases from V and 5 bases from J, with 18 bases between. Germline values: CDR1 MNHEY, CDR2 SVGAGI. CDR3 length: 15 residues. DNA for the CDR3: TGTGCCAGCAGTCCAAACTACGCAGAGGTGTATGGCTACACCTTC. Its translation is CASSPNYAEVYGYTF.

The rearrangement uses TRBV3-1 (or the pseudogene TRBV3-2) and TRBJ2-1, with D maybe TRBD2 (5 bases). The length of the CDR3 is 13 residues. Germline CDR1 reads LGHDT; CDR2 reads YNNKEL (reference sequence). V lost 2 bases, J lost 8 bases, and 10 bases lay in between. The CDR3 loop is CASSQRGIDEQFF. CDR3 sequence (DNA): TGTGCCAGCAGCCAAAGAGGGATTGATGAGCAGTTCTTC.

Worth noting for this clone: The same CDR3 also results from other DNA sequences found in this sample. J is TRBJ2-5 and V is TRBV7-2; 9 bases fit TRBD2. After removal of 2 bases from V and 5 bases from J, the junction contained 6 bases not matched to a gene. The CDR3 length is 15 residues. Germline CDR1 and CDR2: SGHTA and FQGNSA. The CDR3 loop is CASSLRRGGLETQYF. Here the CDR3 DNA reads TGTGCCAGCAGCTTAAGGCGGGGGGGCCTTGAGACCCAGTACTTC.

This chain's CDR3 is CASSLGTGSAQPQHF. CDR3 bases: TGTGCCAGCAGTCTAGGGACAGGGTCTGCTCAGCCCCAGCATTTT. The rearrangement links TRBV2 to TRBJ1-5, with 9 bases fitting TRBD1. CDR3 length equals 15 residues. Germline V lookup: CDR1 SNHLY, CDR2 FYNNEI. J gave up 6 bases and V 5 bases, and 8 bases lay outside the gene matches.

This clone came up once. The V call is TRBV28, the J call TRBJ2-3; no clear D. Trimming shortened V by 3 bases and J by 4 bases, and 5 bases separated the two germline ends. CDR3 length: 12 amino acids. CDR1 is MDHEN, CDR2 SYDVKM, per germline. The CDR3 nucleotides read TGTGCCAGCAGTTTGTCTGCAGATACGCAGTATTTT. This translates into CASSLSADTQYF.

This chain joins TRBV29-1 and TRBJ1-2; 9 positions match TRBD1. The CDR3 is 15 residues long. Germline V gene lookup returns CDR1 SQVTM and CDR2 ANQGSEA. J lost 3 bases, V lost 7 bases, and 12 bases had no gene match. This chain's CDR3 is CSAPVQGAGYYGYTF. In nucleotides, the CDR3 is TGCAGCGCCCCAGTACAGGGGGCAGGGTACTATGGCTACACCTTC.

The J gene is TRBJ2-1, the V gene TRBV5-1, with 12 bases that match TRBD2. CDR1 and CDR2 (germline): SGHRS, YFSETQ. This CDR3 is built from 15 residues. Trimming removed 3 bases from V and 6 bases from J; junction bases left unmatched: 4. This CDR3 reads CASSSGLAGLNEQFF. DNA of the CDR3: TGCGCCAGCAGCTCCGGACTAGCGGGACTCAATGAGCAGTTCTTC.

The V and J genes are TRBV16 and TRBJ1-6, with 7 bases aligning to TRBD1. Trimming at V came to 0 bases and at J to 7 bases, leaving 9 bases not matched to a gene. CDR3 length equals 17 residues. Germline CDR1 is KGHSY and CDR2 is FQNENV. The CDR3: CASSQSGGGARNSPLHF. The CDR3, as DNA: TGTGCCAGCAGCCAATCTGGAGGGGGCGCGCGGAATTCACCCCTCCACTTT.

The CDR3: CASSLQEVDIQYF. In DNA, the CDR3 is TGCGCCAGCAGCTTGCAGGAGGTGGACATTCAGTACTTC. The rearrangement links TRBV5-1 to TRBJ2-4; D might be TRBD2 (5 bases). The CDR3 spans 13 residues. Germline values: CDR1 SGHRS, CDR2 YFSETQ. Trimming stripped 1 base from V and 8 bases from J, with 10 bases between.